The 14 T cell receptor beta chains presented below share a single source sample, sequenced in a study of cytomegalovirus exposure and HLA in healthy donors. With 60 Vbeta and 13 Jbeta primers, the PCR was carried out. Here immunoSEQ multiplex PCR was the method, and the copy in TCRdb shows in-frame clones only, minus some. Of under 200,000 clones listed, around 80% are singletons. What was sequenced was PBMCs. The receptors derive from a male donor in good health and CMV-seropositive.

The gene calls are TRBV2 and TRBJ1-3, with no clear D. CDR1 is SNHLY, CDR2 FYNNEI, per germline. The CDR3 is 12 residues long. The V end lost 7 bases, the J end lost 4 bases, and 8 bases lay between the germline ends. CDR3 loop: CASKTGGNTIYF. Written as DNA, the CDR3 is TGTGCCAGCAAGACTGGGGGAAACACCATATATTTT. Full variable domain (outside the CDR3, taken from reference TRBV2 and TRBJ1-3): EPEVTQTPSHQVTQMGQEVILRCVPISNHLYFYWYRQILGQKVEFLVSFYNNEISEKSEIFDDQFSVERPDGSNFTLKIRSTKLEDSAMYFCASKTGGNTIYFGEGSWLTVV.

The chain couples TRBV7-2 to TRBJ1-3; D gene unclear. The CDR3 length is 14 residues. V gave up 1 base and J gave up 4 bases, with 8 bases separating them. The germline V gene encodes CDR1 SGHTA and CDR2 FQGNSA. Here the CDR3 DNA reads TGTGCCAGCAGCTTAGAGCCTTCCGGAAACACCATATATTTT. This encodes CASSLEPSGNTIYF.

This chain connects TRBV7-8 to TRBJ2-7; D might be TRBD1 (5 bases). The V gene lost 1 base and the J gene lost 5 bases, with 9 bases spanning the gap. Germline lookup yields CDR1 SGHVS and CDR2 FQNEAQ. The CDR3 contains 13 residues. CDR3 in amino acids: CASSLVWGHEQYF. The DNA of the CDR3 is TGTGCCAGCAGCTTAGTGTGGGGCCACGAGCAGTACTTC.

This clone was observed a few times. The chain links TRBV5-1 to TRBJ2-2; the D is unclear. CDR1 SGHRS and CDR2 YFSETQ come from the germline V gene. The CDR3 covers 16 residues. V lost 0 bases to trimming and J lost 0 bases, with 9 bases between them. CDR3 bases: TGCGCCAGCAGCTTGGTGCCACTCGCGAACACCGGGGAGCTGTTTTTT. The encoded protein is CASSLVPLANTGELFF. The full variable domain, rest sourced from reference TRBV5-1 and TRBJ2-2, is KAGVTQTPRYLIKTRGQQVTLSCSPISGHRSVSWYQQTPGQGLQFLFEYFSETQRNKGNFPGRFSGRQFSNSRSEMNVSTLELGDSALYLCASSLVPLANTGELFFGEGSRLTVL.

This clone was seen just once. The chain carries TRBV6-5 and TRBJ2-7, with D tentatively TRBD2 (6 bases). V lost 0 bases and J lost 4, with 10 bases in between. Per the germline V gene, CDR1 is MNHEY and CDR2 is SVGAGI. The CDR3 is made up of 14 amino acids. The CDR3 sequence is CASSYSNGGYEQYF. CDR3 coding DNA: TGTGCCAGCAGTTACTCAAACGGGGGTTACGAGCAGTACTTC.

The chain recombines TRBV2 with TRBJ2-7; 7 nucleotides match TRBD1. Losses at the gene ends were 7 bases for V and 4 bases for J; bases not matched to a gene: 7. The CDR3 consists of 13 residues. Germline V lookup: CDR1 SNHLY, CDR2 FYNNEI. CDR3 nucleotides: TGTGCCAGCACATTAAGACAGGGTTACGAGCAGTACTTC. It is translated as CASTLRQGYEQYF.

The V gene is TRBV5-1, the J gene TRBJ2-1; 10 bases map to TRBD2. The germline gives CDR1 SGHRS, CDR2 YFSETQ. V lost 2 bases and J lost 3; bases outside the gene matches: 5. The CDR3 is made up of 16 amino acids. The CDR3 DNA is TGCGCCAGCAGCTTAGGGACTAGCGTATTCTACAATGAGCAGTTCTTC. Protein: CASSLGTSVFYNEQFF.

The genes are TRBV6-1 and TRBJ2-2; tentative D call: TRBD2 (6 bases). The V end was cut by 6 bases, the J end by 5 bases, with 16 bases between. The germline V gene encodes CDR1 MNHNS and CDR2 SASEGT. The CDR3 covers 15 residues. CDR3 amino acids: CASRTRNGLTGELFF. In DNA form, the CDR3 reads TGTGCCAGCAGGACTAGAAATGGTTTGACCGGGGAGCTGTTTTTT.

This rearrangement joins TRBV5-1 to TRBJ1-2, with 8 bases fitting TRBD1. The germline V gene encodes CDR1 SGHRS and CDR2 YFSETQ. Unmatched junction bases numbered 12, after V lost 5 bases and J lost 3 bases. CDR3 length: 16 amino acids. The CDR3 reads CASRPTGQVGDYGYTF. DNA for the CDR3: TGCGCCAGCAGACCTACGGGACAGGTGGGCGACTATGGCTACACCTTC. The whole variable domain, filled in from reference TRBV5-1 and TRBJ1-2, reads KAGVTQTPRYLIKTRGQQVTLSCSPISGHRSVSWYQQTPGQGLQFLFEYFSETQRNKGNFPGRFSGRQFSNSRSEMNVSTLELGDSALYLCASRPTGQVGDYGYTFGSGTRLTVV.

CDR3 nucleotide sequence: TGTGCCAGCAGCTTAGGGACAGGGTCCTACAATGAGCAGTTCTTC. Its translation: CASSLGTGSYNEQFF. The V call is TRBV7-2, the J call TRBJ2-1; 8 bases fit TRBD1. The CDR3 consists of 15 residues. With V trimmed by 1 base and J by 1 base, 0 bases remained unmatched. Looked up from germline, CDR1 is SGHTA and CDR2 is FQGNSA.

This clone was seen a handful of times. The rearrangement uses TRBV5-4 and TRBJ1-4, with D unclear. From germline, CDR1 is SGHNT and CDR2 YYREEE (reference sequence). Trimming stripped 1 base from V and 5 bases from J, with 12 bases between. This CDR3 has 15 amino acids. CDR3 bases: TGTGCCAGCAGCTTGACGGTCGGAGGGAATGAAAAACTGTTTTTT. Protein product: CASSLTVGGNEKLFF.

This clone has just one count. CDR3 in amino acids: CASSGGRYETQYF. CDR3 nucleotides: TGTGCCAGCAGTGGAGGGAGGTACGAGACCCAGTACTTC. The chain couples TRBV25-1 to TRBJ2-5; tentative D call: TRBD2 (6 bases). The CDR3 contains 13 residues. Trimming took 4 bases from V and 5 from J, leaving 11 bases between them. Germline V gene data show CDR1 as MGHDK and CDR2 as SYGVNS. The entire variable domain, with the rest obtained from reference TRBV25-1 and TRBJ2-5, is as follows: EADIYQTPRYLVIGTGKKITLECSQTMGHDKMYWYQQDPGMELHLIHYSYGVNSTEKGDLSSESTVSRIRTEHFPLTLESARPSHTSQYLCASSGGRYETQYFGPGTRLLVL.

V gene TRBV5-4 combines with J gene TRBJ2-3; D gene ambiguous. The V and J ends lost 0 bases and 2 bases respectively, with 7 bases between them. This CDR3 has 14 residues. The germline V gene has CDR1 SGHNT and CDR2 YYREEE (reference sequence). In DNA, the CDR3 is TGTGCCAGCAGCTTGGCTGCTAACACAGATACGCAGTATTTT. It yields the protein CASSLAANTDTQYF.

The chain recombines TRBV5-8 with TRBJ2-5, with TRBD2 as a possible D gene (6 bases). Per germline, CDR1 SGHTS and CDR2 YDEGEE. CDR3 length: 12 amino acids. Deletions cut 4 bases from V and 4 bases from J, with 8 bases between. The CDR3 sequence is CASSREAETQYF. The DNA for the CDR3 is TGTGCCAGCAGCAGGGAGGCAGAGACCCAGTACTTC.